These 31 T cell receptor beta chains were all obtained from the same sample, sequenced in a study of T cell responses to AZD1222 COVID-19 vaccine. TCRdb's copy holds only in-frame clones and misses some; the assay was immunoSEQ multiplex PCR. This sample has about 100,000 clones, with 87% found just once. Sequenced here: peripheral blood, sampled 28 days after the second AZD1222 dose. All receptors come from an adult who received the AZD1222 COVID-19 vaccine.

In this sample, this clone turned up once. In the same sample, other DNA sequences code for this CDR3. The chain has TRBV10-3 and TRBJ1-3; TRBD1 agrees at 9 bases. The germline V gene encodes CDR1 ENHRY and CDR2 SYGVKD. This CDR3 comprises 14 residues. Losses at the gene ends were 4 bases for V and 5 bases for J; bases not matched to a gene: 3. The CDR3 here is CAISGDRGRNTIYF. The CDR3 DNA follows: TGTGCCATCAGTGGTGACAGGGGGAGAAACACCATATATTTT.

A single count supports this clone. This chain joins TRBV30 and TRBJ1-2; unclear D gene. This CDR3 is 15 amino acids long. Germline CDR1 and CDR2: GTSNPN and SVGIG (reference sequence). V lost 0 bases and J lost 4, with 15 bases in between. CDR3 coding DNA: TGTGCCTGGAGTGTACGAGGCAGTCTTATCTATGGCTACACCTTC. Amino acids: CAWSVRGSLIYGYTF.

Notes on this clone: Other DNA sequences in the sample encode the same CDR3. This chain uses TRBV2 with TRBJ2-7; D is ambiguous. From germline, CDR1 is SNHLY and CDR2 FYNNEI. This CDR3 spans 11 amino acids. V gave up 3 bases and J gave up 6 bases, with 6 bases separating them. Here the CDR3 DNA reads TGTGCCAGCAGTGATCGAGGCGAGCAGTACTTC. Translated: CASSDRGEQYF.

V and J are TRBV28 and TRBJ1-2; 8 bases are a match to TRBD1. Germline loops: CDR1 MDHEN, CDR2 SYDVKM. Germline trimming cut 6 bases from V and 4 bases from J; bases unmatched to any gene: 10. The CDR3 totals 15 residues. This CDR3 is CASSMGAGGVYGYTF. The CDR3 DNA sequence: TGTGCCAGCAGCATGGGGGCAGGGGGCGTCTATGGCTACACCTTC.

The table lists this clone with a few counts. V is TRBV5-4 and J is TRBJ2-1; no firm D call. The V end lost 4 bases, the J end lost 5 bases, and 10 bases lay between the germline ends. Per germline, CDR1 SGHNT and CDR2 YYREEE (reference sequence). The CDR3 consists of 13 residues. The CDR3 sequence: CASSRVYDNEQFF. The DNA for the CDR3 is TGTGCCAGCAGCCGAGTCTACGACAATGAGCAGTTCTTC.

The chain has TRBV15 and TRBJ2-1, with D tentatively TRBD2 (6 bases). Between the trimmed V and J ends, which lost 5 bases and 8 bases, there was a span of 16 bases. The germline V gene has CDR1 LNHNV and CDR2 YYDKDF (reference sequence). The CDR3 has 14 residues. For the CDR3, the DNA is TGTGCCACCAGCTTCCCGGGAGTATTCGATGAGCAGTTCTTC. Its protein product is CATSFPGVFDEQFF.

J is TRBJ2-2 and V is TRBV5-1; 7 bases are shared with TRBD2. CDR1 is SGHRS, CDR2 YFSETQ, per germline. This CDR3 contains 15 residues. The V and J ends lost 1 base and 4 bases, in that order; junction bases with no gene match: 4. CDR3 residues: CASSLYAGVTGELFF. CDR3 bases: TGCGCCAGCAGCTTGTACGCGGGAGTCACCGGGGAGCTGTTTTTT. Full variable domain (remainder filled in from reference TRBV5-1 and TRBJ2-2): KAGVTQTPRYLIKTRGQQVTLSCSPISGHRSVSWYQQTPGQGLQFLFEYFSETQRNKGNFPGRFSGRQFSNSRSEMNVSTLELGDSALYLCASSLYAGVTGELFFGEGSRLTVL.

This chain links TRBV6-5 with TRBJ1-3; D is unclear. V was trimmed by 5 bases and J by 4 bases, leaving 9 bases between them. This CDR3 region has 13 residues. Germline CDR1 MNHEY, CDR2 SVGAGI. Written as DNA, the CDR3 is TGTGCCAGCAGTACCTTGCACGGAAACACCATATATTTT. It encodes CASSTLHGNTIYF.

V usage is TRBV5-6 and J usage is TRBJ1-5, with a weak D call TRBD1 (6 bases). Germline V gene sequence: CDR1 SGHDT, CDR2 YYEEEE. With 3 bases removed from V and 0 bases from J, the gap between germline ends came to 13 bases. The CDR3 has 16 residues. CDR3 amino acids: CASSSMGQPSNQPQHF. CDR3 nucleotides: TGTGCCAGCAGCTCAATGGGACAACCTAGCAATCAGCCCCAGCATTTT.

This clone was seen only a few times. The chain joins TRBV7-9 to TRBJ1-1, with 8 nucleotides matching TRBD1. From germline, CDR1 is SEHNR and CDR2 FQNEAQ (reference sequence). This CDR3 spans 12 amino acids. With 3 bases clipped from V and 8 bases from J, the junction kept 2 bases outside the gene matches. CDR3 bases: TGTGCCAGCAGCTTCGGACAGGGAGAAGCTTTCTTT. Translation gives CASSFGQGEAFF.

The V gene is TRBV6-1, the J gene TRBJ2-5; 8 nucleotides match TRBD1. V lost 2 bases and J lost 5; bases outside the gene matches: 7. The CDR3 is 15 amino acids. Germline V gene sequence: CDR1 MNHNS, CDR2 SASEGT. CDR3 nucleotide sequence: TGTGCCAGCAGTGAATCAGGGGGCCCGGGGGAGACCCAGTACTTC. It encodes CASSESGGPGETQYF.

This clone came up a few times. J is TRBJ1-1 and V is TRBV28, with D tentatively TRBD1 (6 bases). The CDR3 covers 16 residues. CDR1 is MDHEN, CDR2 SYDVKM, per germline. V was clipped by 7 bases and J by 3 bases, with 21 bases between them. CDR3 sequence (DNA): TGTGCCAGCACCGACACAGGCAGGGGAAGGGACACTGAAGCTTTCTTT. This encodes CASTDTGRGRDTEAFF.

The rearrangement uses TRBV10-3 and TRBJ2-7, with 8 bases fitting TRBD1. Per germline, CDR1 ENHRY and CDR2 SYGVKD. The CDR3 extends over 14 amino acids. Losses at the gene ends were 6 bases for V and 4 bases for J; bases not matched to a gene: 8. The CDR3 loop is CAIRDGTGFYEQYF. CDR3 DNA sequence: TGTGCCATCAGAGACGGGACAGGCTTTTACGAGCAGTACTTC.

This clone was detected a few times. The junction differs from germline at one of its ends, possibly a read error. The chain carries TRBV7-7 and TRBJ2-7, with D hard to call. The germline CDR1 and CDR2 sequences are SSHAT and FNYEAQ (reference sequence). The CDR3 sequence is 13 residues long. The CDR3 bases are TGTGCTAGCAGCTTAGCAGTTTCCTACGAGCAGTACTTC. It yields the protein CASSLAVSYEQYF.

The sample holds one count of this clone. The V gene is TRBV24-1, the J gene TRBJ1-1; D is unclear. Per germline, CDR1 KGHDR and CDR2 SFDVKD. CDR3 length: 13 residues. V was clipped by 2 bases and J by 4 bases, with 7 bases between them. Here the CDR3 DNA reads TGTGCCACCAGTGATTCGGTATTCACTGAAGCTTTCTTT. Translated: CATSDSVFTEAFF.

The genes are TRBV7-3 and TRBJ2-7; weak D call: TRBD2 (6 bases). Germline CDR1 and CDR2: SGHTA and FQGTGA. V lost 0 bases, J lost 4 bases, and 13 bases lay in between. The CDR3 contains 15 residues. As DNA, the CDR3 is TGTGCCAGCAGCTTAACTGCAGGGAGGAATTACGAGCAGTACTTC. Its translation is CASSLTAGRNYEQYF.

V is TRBV6-6 and J is TRBJ2-3, with D possibly TRBD2 on 5 matching bases. V lost 5 bases to trimming and J lost 1 base, with 19 bases between them. This CDR3 comprises 17 residues. CDR1 and CDR2 (germline): MNHNY, SVGAGI (reference sequence). This chain's CDR3 is CASSPVAGEIRTDTQYF. For the CDR3, the DNA is TGTGCCAGCAGTCCCGTCGCCGGGGAAATTCGCACAGATACGCAGTATTTT.

This clone came up once. The V and J genes are TRBV7-8 and TRBJ1-1; no reliable D call. Trimming left V 1 base short and J 4 bases short, with 10 bases between. CDR1 and CDR2 (germline): SGHVS, FQNEAQ. The CDR3 runs to 14 residues. CDR3 in DNA: TGTGCCAGCAGCTTAGTTCGGGGTAGCACTGAAGCTTTCTTT. Translation: CASSLVRGSTEAFF.

This sequence joins TRBV19 and TRBJ1-4; 7 bases align to TRBD1. V was clipped by 3 bases and J by 7 bases; unmatched bases: 11. The CDR3 runs to 16 residues. Germline V gene sequence: CDR1 LNHDA, CDR2 SQIVND (reference sequence). CDR3 residues: CASSIRGGALSEKLFF. As DNA, the CDR3 is TGTGCCAGTAGTATTCGAGGGGGCGCATTGAGTGAAAAACTGTTTTTT.

The genes are TRBV30 and TRBJ1-1, with D unclear. This CDR3 has 17 amino acids. The germline CDR1 and CDR2 sequences are GTSNPN and SVGIG (reference sequence). The V gene lost 0 bases and the J gene lost 4 bases, with 21 bases spanning the gap. The chain's CDR3 is CAWSVPPVVGRITEAFF. CDR3 nucleotide sequence: TGTGCCTGGAGTGTACCGCCGGTGGTGGGGAGAATCACTGAAGCTTTCTTT.

The rearrangement uses TRBV2 and TRBJ2-1; TRBD1 aligns across 9 bases. Looked up from germline, CDR1 is SNHLY and CDR2 is FYNNEI. The CDR3 has 15 amino acids. The V segment lost 6 bases and the J segment 1 base; nucleotides outside the gene matches: 4. The DNA of the CDR3 is TGTGCCAGCAGAGTTGGACAGGGGTCCTACAATGAGCAGTTCTTC. Translation gives CASRVGQGSYNEQFF.

The chain combines TRBV2 with TRBJ1-2; a weak D match, TRBD1 (5 bases). The germline V gene has CDR1 SNHLY and CDR2 FYNNEI. Trimming stripped 5 bases from V and 0 bases from J, with 10 bases between. CDR3 size: 14 residues. CDR3 nucleotide sequence: TGTGCCAGCAGTCCTAGACAGACTAACTATGGCTACACCTTC. Translating it yields CASSPRQTNYGYTF.

This chain links TRBV4-1 with TRBJ2-7; 9 bases are shared with TRBD1. From germline, CDR1 is MGHRA and CDR2 YSYEKL. The CDR3 length is 17 residues. V gave up 2 bases and J gave up 0 bases; unmatched junction bases: 8. CDR3 bases: TGCGCCAGCAGCCAAACCGCGGGACAGGGTGACTCCTACGAGCAGTACTTC. Encoded protein: CASSQTAGQGDSYEQYF.

The chain employs TRBV28 and TRBJ1-2; D possibly corresponds to TRBD1 (6 bases). This CDR3 has 13 residues. CDR1 is MDHEN, CDR2 SYDVKM, per germline. V was cut by 1 base and J by 7 bases, with 10 bases left in between. The CDR3 DNA is TGTGCCAGCAGTTTATACAGGGAGGGTGGCTACACCTTC. Its protein product is CASSLYREGGYTF.

The chain carries TRBV4-1 and TRBJ2-3; 7 bases line up with TRBD2. After removal of 3 bases from V and 2 bases from J, the junction contained 11 bases not matched to a gene. Germline lookup yields CDR1 MGHRA and CDR2 YSYEKL. CDR3 length: 17 amino acids. CDR3 residues: CASSQGWRGGDTDTQYF. The CDR3 DNA reads TGCGCCAGCAGCCAGGGGTGGCGGGGAGGGGACACAGATACGCAGTATTTT.

J is TRBJ2-3 and V is TRBV19, with 8 positions matching TRBD2. Germline loops: CDR1 LNHDA, CDR2 SQIVND (reference sequence). Trimming at V came to 4 bases and at J to 7 bases, leaving 13 bases not matched to a gene. The CDR3 contains 16 residues. CDR3 bases: TGTGCCAGTAGTAACCTAGCGGGTGTGGGCGGGAATACGCAGTATTTT. Its protein product is CASSNLAGVGGNTQYF.

CDR3 region: CATSRDTVHRELFF. The DNA of the CDR3 is TGTGCCACCAGCAGAGATACGGTGCACCGGGAGCTGTTTTTT. The rearrangement links TRBV15 to TRBJ2-2; D is undetermined. Germline CDR1 and CDR2: LNHNV and YYDKDF (reference sequence). The CDR3 has 14 amino acids. Trimming left V 0 bases short and J 9 bases short, with 11 bases between.

The V call is TRBV28, the J call TRBJ2-5; D might be TRBD2 (5 bases). From germline, CDR1 is MDHEN and CDR2 SYDVKM. This CDR3 region has 14 residues. Deletions cut 2 bases from V and 5 bases from J, with 12 bases between. CDR3 loop: CASSLIRTGETQYF. The CDR3 DNA reads TGTGCCAGCAGTTTAATCAGGACTGGTGAGACCCAGTACTTC.

The rearrangement uses TRBV10-1 and TRBJ2-6; D unclear. Germline V CDR1 and CDR2: WNHNN, SYGVQD (reference sequence). The CDR3 runs 13 residues. Trimming took off 5 bases at V and 0 bases at J, with 2 bases between the two ends. CDR3 in amino acids: CASSSSGANVLTF. The CDR3, as DNA: TGCGCCAGCAGTTCCTCTGGGGCCAACGTCCTGACTTTC.

This rearrangement joins TRBV30 to TRBJ1-2, with TRBD1 matching 7 bases. Germline V gene sequence: CDR1 GTSNPN, CDR2 SVGIG (reference sequence). With V trimmed by 2 bases and J by 3 bases, 6 bases remained unmatched. The CDR3 totals 14 residues. Here the CDR3 reads CAWSHSRGDYGYTF. CDR3 bases: TGTGCCTGGAGTCATAGCAGGGGGGACTATGGCTACACCTTC.

The gene calls are TRBV6-6 and TRBJ1-2; 9 bases align to TRBD1. Germline values: CDR1 MNHNY, CDR2 SVGAGI (reference sequence). V was clipped by 2 bases and J by 6 bases; unmatched bases: 10. The CDR3 has 16 amino acids. The CDR3 DNA is TGTGCCAGCAGTTACCCCACAGACAGGGGGGATGATGGCTACACCTTC. It translates to CASSYPTDRGDDGYTF.